The rows below give T cell receptor beta chains drawn from one sample of a study of T cells in Graves' hyperthyroidism and ophthalmopathy. TCRdb independently ran MiXCR on the multiplex PCR reads; one entry per CDR3 protein. The sample contains about 640,000 distinct CDR3 sequences, 20% to 25% of which appear only once. The sample was blood. The receptors stem from a young man with Graves' ophthalmopathy. The CDR3 runs from the conserved cysteine through the conserved F or W. Fields, in order: V gene, J gene, D gene, clone size, CDR3 length, CDR3 DNA, CDR3 protein. The D gene is left open where the match is weak. Some rows have no size entry. The others give once, few or many, or a class for an expanded clone.

V: TRBV7-2
J: TRBJ2-7
D: -
size: few
length: 15
DNA: TGTGCCAGCAGCTTAAGTGGGCCCAGCACCTACGAGCAGTACTTC
CDR3: CASSLSGPSTYEQYF

V: TRBV28
J: TRBJ1-4
D: -
size: -
length: 14
DNA: TGTGCCAGCATGTCGAGGAGAGGAGATGAAAAACTGTTTTTT
CDR3: CASMSRRGDEKLFF

V: TRBV28
J: TRBJ2-7
D: -
size: many
length: 15
DNA: TGTGCCAGCAGTCCAGGGCCACTGGCGGGATACGAGCAGTACTTC
CDR3: CASSPGPLAGYEQYF

V: TRBV6-2/TRBV6-3
J: TRBJ2-1
D: TRBD2
size: -
length: 18
DNA: TGTGCCAGCAGTGGGGTTGGACTAGCGGGAGGGCCGGCGAATGAGCAGTTCTTC
CDR3: CASSGVGLAGGPANEQFF

V: TRBV3-1
J: TRBJ2-5
D: -
size: -
length: 15
DNA: TGTGCCAGCAGCCAAGGGGGAGGTGGGTTGAAGACCCAGTACTTC
CDR3: CASSQGGGGLKTQYF

V: TRBV20-1
J: TRBJ2-1
D: TRBD2
size: -
length: 17
DNA: TGCAGTGCCCAAGGCCCCGGTAGGACTAGCGCATACAATGAGCAGTTCTTC
CDR3: CSAQGPGRTSAYNEQFF

V: TRBV28
J: TRBJ2-2
D: -
size: -
length: 14
DNA: TGTGCCAGCAGGGCCCCTAGTCCGGGCGGGGAGCTGTTTTTT
CDR3: CASRAPSPGGELFF

V: TRBV20-1
J: TRBJ1-2
D: -
size: few
length: 14
DNA: TGCAGTGCTAGAGAGGGGAGAGAAGGCTATGGCTACACCTTC
CDR3: CSAREGREGYGYTF

V: TRBV5-6
J: TRBJ2-2
D: -
size: -
length: 14
DNA: TGTGCCAGCAGCACCGGGACGTACACCGGGGAGCTGTTTTTT
CDR3: CASSTGTYTGELFF

V: TRBV18
J: TRBJ1-1
D: TRBD1
size: many
length: 14
DNA: TGTGCCAGCTCAGCAACAGGGGAAGCCACTGAAGCTTTCTTT
CDR3: CASSATGEATEAFF

V: TRBV4-1
J: TRBJ2-3
D: -
size: -
length: 15
DNA: TGCGCCAGCAGCCAAGACGGATGGGGGACAGATACGCAGTATTTT
CDR3: CASSQDGWGTDTQYF

V: TRBV28
J: TRBJ1-2
D: -
size: -
length: 14
DNA: TGTGCCAGCAGTCTCCCCAGACGAGGCGATGGCTACACCTTC
CDR3: CASSLPRRGDGYTF

V: TRBV12-3/TRBV12-4
J: TRBJ2-1
D: -
size: many
length: 12
DNA: TGTGCCAGCGGCGACTCTTACAATGAGCAGTTCTTC
CDR3: CASGDSYNEQFF

V: TRBV29-1
J: TRBJ2-3
D: -
size: few
length: 13
DNA: TGCAGCGTTGCCGGGACCCTCACGAATACGCAGTATTTT
CDR3: CSVAGTLTNTQYF

V: TRBV4-2
J: TRBJ1-1
D: -
size: -
length: 16
DNA: TGTGCCAGCAGCCAAGATTGGGCAGGGGTAAACACTGAAGCTTTCTTT
CDR3: CASSQDWAGVNTEAFF

V: TRBV10-2
J: TRBJ2-5
D: -
size: -
length: 15
DNA: TGCGCCAGCAGTACCCGTGGGGGGGGCCGGGAGACCCAGTACTTC
CDR3: CASSTRGGGRETQYF

V: TRBV7-9
J: TRBJ2-5
D: TRBD1
size: many
length: 13
DNA: TGTGCCAGCAGCCCTCGGACAGGAGAGACCCAGTACTTC
CDR3: CASSPRTGETQYF

V: TRBV2
J: TRBJ1-2
D: -
size: few
length: 11
DNA: TGTGCCAGCAGTCCTATAGTCGGCTACACCTTC
CDR3: CASSPIVGYTF

V: TRBV11-2
J: TRBJ2-7
D: -
size: -
length: 17
DNA: TGTGCCAGCAGCTCCAGACTAGAAACATATATCTTCTACGAGCAGTACTTC
CDR3: CASSSRLETYIFYEQYF

V: TRBV2
J: TRBJ2-3
D: -
size: many
length: 14
DNA: TGTGCCAGCAGTGAATTGGGGATTGGAGATACGCAGTATTTT
CDR3: CASSELGIGDTQYF

V: TRBV11-2
J: TRBJ2-3
D: TRBD1
size: -
length: 15
DNA: TGCGCCAGCAGCCAAGACCAGGGGGCTGTAGATACGCAGTATTTT
CDR3: CASSQDQGAVDTQYF

V: TRBV15
J: TRBJ2-5
D: -
size: few
length: 14
DNA: TGTGCCACCAGCAGAGGAGACAGCCAAGAGACCCAGTACTTC
CDR3: CATSRGDSQETQYF

V: TRBV24-1
J: TRBJ1-5
D: -
size: once
length: 14
DNA: TGTGCCACCAGCGACCGGGTTGGCGATCAGCCCCAGCATTTT
CDR3: CATSDRVGDQPQHF

V: TRBV6-5
J: TRBJ1-2
D: TRBD1
size: -
length: 14
DNA: TGTGCCAGCAGTTACACAGGGGCGGGGTATGGCTACACCTTC
CDR3: CASSYTGAGYGYTF

V: TRBV12-3/TRBV12-4
J: TRBJ2-1
D: -
size: -
length: 13
DNA: TGTGCCAGCACCTTGCGGGGGAGGGACAGGCAGTTCTTC
CDR3: CASTLRGRDRQFF

V: TRBV20-1
J: TRBJ2-2
D: TRBD1
size: -
length: 14
DNA: TGCAGTGCTCCCACAGGGGCGAACACCGGGGAGCTGTTTTTT
CDR3: CSAPTGANTGELFF

V: TRBV6-1
J: TRBJ2-3
D: -
size: many
length: 16
DNA: TGTGCCAGCAGTGCGGGGCAGGGTCTTCACACAGATACGCAGTATTTT
CDR3: CASSAGQGLHTDTQYF

V: TRBV28
J: TRBJ2-1
D: -
size: -
length: 13
DNA: TGTGCCAGCAGTTTATTAATGGGAAATGAGCAGTTCTTC
CDR3: CASSLLMGNEQFF

V: TRBV2
J: TRBJ2-5
D: -
size: many
length: 13
DNA: TGTGCCAGCCTTCCGGGAAGTCAAGAGACCCAGTACTTC
CDR3: CASLPGSQETQYF

V: TRBV4-1
J: TRBJ2-7
D: -
size: -
length: 14
DNA: TGCGCCAGCAGCCGAGACAGGGAGGCCTACGAGCAGTACTTC
CDR3: CASSRDREAYEQYF

V: TRBV27
J: TRBJ1-3
D: -
size: -
length: 13
DNA: TGTGCCAGCAGTTTCCAGCTTGGAAACACCATATATTTT
CDR3: CASSFQLGNTIYF

V: TRBV28
J: TRBJ2-2
D: -
size: few
length: 15
DNA: TGTGCCAGCAGTTTTCTGGCGGGAAAATCCGGGGAGCTGTTTTTT
CDR3: CASSFLAGKSGELFF

V: TRBV11-3
J: TRBJ2-2
D: -
size: many
length: 14
DNA: TGTGCCAGCAGCTTATCCAGGAACACCGGGGAGCTGTTTTTT
CDR3: CASSLSRNTGELFF

V: TRBV7-2
J: TRBJ2-3
D: -
size: many
length: 16
DNA: TGTGCCAGCAGCTTAGCTGCCCGGACAGGCACAGATACGCAGTATTTT
CDR3: CASSLAARTGTDTQYF

V: TRBV27
J: TRBJ2-3
D: TRBD2
size: few
length: 17
DNA: TGTGCCAGCAGACCGGGACTAGCGGGCCCCGGCACAGATACGCAGTATTTT
CDR3: CASRPGLAGPGTDTQYF

V: TRBV6-1
J: TRBJ2-1
D: -
size: few
length: 15
DNA: TGTGCCAGCAGCCACTCCGGGACATTTGGCAATGAGCAGTTCTTC
CDR3: CASSHSGTFGNEQFF

V: TRBV11-2
J: TRBJ2-7
D: -
size: few
length: 16
DNA: TGTGCCAGCAGCTCCCCCCTACTAGCCGATGCCTACGAGCAGTACTTC
CDR3: CASSSPLLADAYEQYF

V: TRBV25-1
J: TRBJ2-3
D: TRBD1
size: -
length: 16
DNA: TGTGCCAGCAGTGATTCTCTGACAGGGGGCTTGGATACGCAGTATTTT
CDR3: CASSDSLTGGLDTQYF

V: TRBV27
J: TRBJ2-5
D: -
size: many
length: 14
DNA: TGTGCCAGCAGTGTAGGAGGGGGTCGGGAGACCCAGTACTTC
CDR3: CASSVGGGRETQYF

V: TRBV7-8
J: TRBJ2-5
D: TRBD1
size: -
length: 15
DNA: TGTGCCAGCAGCTTATTGGGACAGACTTGGGAGACCCAGTACTTC
CDR3: CASSLLGQTWETQYF

V: TRBV30
J: TRBJ2-2
D: -
size: -
length: 15
DNA: TGTGCCTGGAGTGTATGGGTAGCGAACACCGGGGAGCTGTTTTTT
CDR3: CAWSVWVANTGELFF

V: TRBV6-2/TRBV6-3
J: TRBJ2-1
D: -
size: few
length: 13
DNA: TGTGCCAGCAGTTTCCTCGGACTCAAGGAGCAGTTCTTC
CDR3: CASSFLGLKEQFF

V: TRBV29-1
J: TRBJ2-1
D: -
size: -
length: 14
DNA: TGCAGCGTGGCTCCCCGGATCTCCTACAATGAGCAGTTCTTC
CDR3: CSVAPRISYNEQFF

V: TRBV9
J: TRBJ1-1
D: TRBD1
size: -
length: 18
DNA: TGTGCCAGCAGCCGTATCGGGACAGCGAAACCAACCTACACTGAAGCTCTCTTT
CDR3: CASSRIGTAKPTYTEALF

V: TRBV28
J: TRBJ2-6
D: -
size: -
length: 16
DNA: TGTGCCAGCAGCTCGGTTTTTGTACCTGGGGCCAACGTCCTGACTTTC
CDR3: CASSSVFVPGANVLTF

V: TRBV6-2/TRBV6-3
J: TRBJ1-6
D: -
size: many
length: 13
DNA: TGTGCCAGCTCAAGGGGGTTCAATTCACCCCTCCACTTT
CDR3: CASSRGFNSPLHF

V: TRBV2
J: TRBJ2-1
D: -
size: many
length: 15
DNA: TGTGCCAGCAGTAAGTCCGGGACCAGCCTTAATGAGCAGTTCTTC
CDR3: CASSKSGTSLNEQFF

V: TRBV3-1
J: TRBJ2-5
D: TRBD2
size: many
length: 15
DNA: TGTGCCAGCAGCCAATTTCGGGAGGGTCAAGAGACCCAGTACTTC
CDR3: CASSQFREGQETQYF

V: TRBV5-1
J: TRBJ2-7
D: TRBD2
size: few
length: 15
DNA: TGCGCCAGCAGCTTGGACCCTAGCGGGACCTACGAGCAGTACTTC
CDR3: CASSLDPSGTYEQYF

V: TRBV28
J: TRBJ1-2
D: TRBD1
size: many
length: 15
DNA: TGTGCCAGCAGACCGACAGGGGGCTTTAACTATGGCTACACCTTC
CDR3: CASRPTGGFNYGYTF

V: TRBV6-1
J: TRBJ1-5
D: TRBD1
size: many
length: 19
DNA: TGTGCCAGCAGTGAAGCCATCGGGACAGCCCAGGGTTTGGGTCAGCCCCAGCATTTT
CDR3: CASSEAIGTAQGLGQPQHF

V: TRBV24-1
J: TRBJ2-7
D: TRBD2
size: many
length: 14
DNA: TGTGCCACCAGTAGCGGGAGCGGAGACTACGAGCAGTACTTC
CDR3: CATSSGSGDYEQYF

V: TRBV14
J: TRBJ2-7
D: -
size: -
length: 12
DNA: TGTGCCAGCAGCCAAGGGCGGAGAGAGCAGTACTTC
CDR3: CASSQGRREQYF